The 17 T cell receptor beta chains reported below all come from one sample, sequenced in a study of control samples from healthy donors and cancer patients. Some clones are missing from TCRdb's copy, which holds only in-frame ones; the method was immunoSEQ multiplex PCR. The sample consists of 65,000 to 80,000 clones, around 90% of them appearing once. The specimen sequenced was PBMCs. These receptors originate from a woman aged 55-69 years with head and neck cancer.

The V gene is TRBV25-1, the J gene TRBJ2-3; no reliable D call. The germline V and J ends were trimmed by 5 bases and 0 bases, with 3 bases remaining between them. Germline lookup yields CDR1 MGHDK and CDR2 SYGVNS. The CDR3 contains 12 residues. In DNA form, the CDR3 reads TGTGCCAGCAGTAGAAGCACAGATACGCAGTATTTT. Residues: CASSRSTDTQYF. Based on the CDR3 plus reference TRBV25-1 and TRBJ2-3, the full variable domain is EADIYQTPRYLVIGTGKKITLECSQTMGHDKMYWYQQDPGMELHLIHYSYGVNSTEKGDLSSESTVSRIRTEHFPLTLESARPSHTSQYLCASSRSTDTQYFGPGTRLTVL.

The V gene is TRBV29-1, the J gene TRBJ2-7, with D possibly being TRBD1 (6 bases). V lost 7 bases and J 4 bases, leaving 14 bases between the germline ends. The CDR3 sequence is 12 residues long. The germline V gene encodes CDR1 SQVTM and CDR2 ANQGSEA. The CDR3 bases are TGCAGCGCAGGGGAGCTCCTATACGAGCAGTACTTC. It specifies CSAGELLYEQYF.

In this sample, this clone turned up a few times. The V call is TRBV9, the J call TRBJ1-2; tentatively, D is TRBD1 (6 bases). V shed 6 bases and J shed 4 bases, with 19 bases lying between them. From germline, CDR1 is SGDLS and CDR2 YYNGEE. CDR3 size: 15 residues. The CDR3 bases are TGTGCCAGCACCGGGGGCCTAGGGAATTTCTATGGCTACACCTTC. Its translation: CASTGGLGNFYGYTF.

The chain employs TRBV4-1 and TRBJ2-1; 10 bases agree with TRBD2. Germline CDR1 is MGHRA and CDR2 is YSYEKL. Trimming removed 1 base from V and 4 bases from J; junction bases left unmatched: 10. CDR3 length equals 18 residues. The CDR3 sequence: CASSQGMASGRRYNEQFF. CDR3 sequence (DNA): TGCGCCAGCAGCCAAGGGATGGCTAGCGGGAGAAGGTACAATGAGCAGTTCTTC.

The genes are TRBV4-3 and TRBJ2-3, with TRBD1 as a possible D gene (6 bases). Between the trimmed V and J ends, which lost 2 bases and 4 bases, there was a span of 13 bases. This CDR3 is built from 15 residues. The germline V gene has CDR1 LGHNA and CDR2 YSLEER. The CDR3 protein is CASSQSQGGSDTQYF. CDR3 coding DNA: TGCGCCAGCAGCCAATCTCAAGGGGGTTCAGATACGCAGTATTTT.

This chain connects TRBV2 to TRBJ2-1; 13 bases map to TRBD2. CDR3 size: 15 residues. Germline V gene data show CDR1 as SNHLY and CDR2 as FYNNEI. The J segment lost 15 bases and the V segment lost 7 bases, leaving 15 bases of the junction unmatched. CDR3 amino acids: CASTGRTSGSPPAFF. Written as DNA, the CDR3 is TGTGCCAGCACCGGAAGGACTAGCGGGAGTCCACCAGCGTTCTTC.

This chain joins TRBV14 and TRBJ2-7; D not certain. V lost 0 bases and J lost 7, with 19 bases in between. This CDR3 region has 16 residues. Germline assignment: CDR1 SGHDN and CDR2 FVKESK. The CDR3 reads CASSQDLGDSLGEQYF. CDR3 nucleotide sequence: TGTGCCAGCAGCCAAGATTTGGGTGATTCTTTGGGGGAGCAGTACTTC.

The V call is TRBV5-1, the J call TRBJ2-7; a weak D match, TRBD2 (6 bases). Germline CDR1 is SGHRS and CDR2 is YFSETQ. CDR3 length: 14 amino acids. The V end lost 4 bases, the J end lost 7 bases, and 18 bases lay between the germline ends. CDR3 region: CASSRGTGSLEQYF. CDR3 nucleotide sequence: TGCGCCAGCAGCCGAGGGACTGGGAGTCTGGAGCAGTACTTC.

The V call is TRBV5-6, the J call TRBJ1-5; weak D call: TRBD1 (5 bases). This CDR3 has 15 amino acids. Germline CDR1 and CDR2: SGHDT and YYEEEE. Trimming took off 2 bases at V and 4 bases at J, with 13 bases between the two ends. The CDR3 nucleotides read TGTGCCAGCAGCTTCCAGGGTGGAATAAATCAGCCCCAGCATTTT. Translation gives CASSFQGGINQPQHF. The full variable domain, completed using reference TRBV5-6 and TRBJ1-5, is DAGVTQSPTHLIKTRGQQVTLRCSPKSGHDTVSWYQQALGQGPQFIFQYYEEEERQRGNFPDRFSGHQFPNYSSELNVNALLLGDSALYLCASSFQGGINQPQHFGDGTRLSIL.

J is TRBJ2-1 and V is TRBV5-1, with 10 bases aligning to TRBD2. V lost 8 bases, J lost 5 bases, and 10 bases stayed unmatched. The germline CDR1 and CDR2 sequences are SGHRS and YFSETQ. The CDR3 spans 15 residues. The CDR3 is CASRSGTSANNEQFF. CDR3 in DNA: TGCGCCAGTCGTTCCGGGACTAGCGCGAACAATGAGCAGTTCTTC.

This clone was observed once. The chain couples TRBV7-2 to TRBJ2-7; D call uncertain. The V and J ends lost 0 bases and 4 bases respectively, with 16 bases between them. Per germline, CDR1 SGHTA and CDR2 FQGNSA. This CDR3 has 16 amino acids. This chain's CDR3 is CASSLAYGQPTYEQYF. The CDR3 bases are TGTGCCAGCAGCTTAGCTTACGGGCAACCCACTTACGAGCAGTACTTC.

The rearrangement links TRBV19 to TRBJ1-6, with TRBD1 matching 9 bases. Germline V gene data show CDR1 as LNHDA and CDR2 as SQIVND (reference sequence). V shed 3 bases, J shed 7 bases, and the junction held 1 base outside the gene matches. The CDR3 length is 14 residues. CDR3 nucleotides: TGTGCCAGTAGTATGACAGGGGGGAATTCACCCCTCCACTTT. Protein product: CASSMTGGNSPLHF. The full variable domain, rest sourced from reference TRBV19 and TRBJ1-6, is DGGITQSPKYLFRKEGQNVTLSCEQNLNHDAMYWYRQDPGQGLRLIYYSQIVNDFQKGDIAEGYSVSREKKESFPLTVTSAQKNPTAFYLCASSMTGGNSPLHFGNGTRLTVT.

CDR3 residues: CAWSNSGAQPQHF. In DNA, the CDR3 is TGTGCCTGGAGTAACTCGGGGGCCCAGCCCCAGCATTTT. V usage is TRBV30 and J usage is TRBJ1-5; D perhaps matches TRBD1 (6 bases). Germline V gene lookup returns CDR1 GTSNPN and CDR2 SVGIG (reference sequence). The CDR3 totals 13 residues. The V end lost 2 bases, the J end lost 7 bases, and 12 bases lay between the germline ends.

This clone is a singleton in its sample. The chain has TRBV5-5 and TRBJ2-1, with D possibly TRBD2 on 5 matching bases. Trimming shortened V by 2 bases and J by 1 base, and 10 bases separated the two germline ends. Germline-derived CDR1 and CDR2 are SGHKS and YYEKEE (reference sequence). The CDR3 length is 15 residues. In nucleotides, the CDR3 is TGTGCCAGCAGCTTAAGCGGATTATCCTACAATGAGCAGTTCTTC. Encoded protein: CASSLSGLSYNEQFF.

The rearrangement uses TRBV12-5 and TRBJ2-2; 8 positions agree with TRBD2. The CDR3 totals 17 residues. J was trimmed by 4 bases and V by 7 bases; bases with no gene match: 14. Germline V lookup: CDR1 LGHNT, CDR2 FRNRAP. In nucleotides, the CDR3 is TGTGCTAGTGCTCTATCCAAGCGGGAGTCCTCCACCGGGGAGCTGTTTTTT. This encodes CASALSKRESSTGELFF. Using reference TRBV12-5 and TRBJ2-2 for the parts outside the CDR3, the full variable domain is DARVTQTPRHKVTEMGQEVTMRCQPILGHNTVFWYRQTMMQGLELLAYFRNRAPLDDSGMPKDRFSAEMPDATLATLKIQPSEPRDSAVYFCASALSKRESSTGELFFGEGSRLTVL.

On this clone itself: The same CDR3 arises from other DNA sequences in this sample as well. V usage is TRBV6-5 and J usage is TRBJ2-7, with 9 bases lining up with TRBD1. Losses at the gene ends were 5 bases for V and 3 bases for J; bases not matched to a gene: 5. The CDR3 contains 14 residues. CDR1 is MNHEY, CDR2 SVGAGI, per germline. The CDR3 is CASSPTGGGYEQYF. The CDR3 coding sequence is TGTGCCAGCAGTCCTACAGGGGGCGGCTACGAGCAGTACTTC.

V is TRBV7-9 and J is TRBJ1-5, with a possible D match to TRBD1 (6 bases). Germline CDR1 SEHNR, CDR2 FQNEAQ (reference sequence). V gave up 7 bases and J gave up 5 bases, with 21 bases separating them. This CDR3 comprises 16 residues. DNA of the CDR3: TGTGCCAGCACAAACGGGGGGCGGGGGGCGGATCAGCCCCAGCATTTT. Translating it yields CASTNGGRGADQPQHF.